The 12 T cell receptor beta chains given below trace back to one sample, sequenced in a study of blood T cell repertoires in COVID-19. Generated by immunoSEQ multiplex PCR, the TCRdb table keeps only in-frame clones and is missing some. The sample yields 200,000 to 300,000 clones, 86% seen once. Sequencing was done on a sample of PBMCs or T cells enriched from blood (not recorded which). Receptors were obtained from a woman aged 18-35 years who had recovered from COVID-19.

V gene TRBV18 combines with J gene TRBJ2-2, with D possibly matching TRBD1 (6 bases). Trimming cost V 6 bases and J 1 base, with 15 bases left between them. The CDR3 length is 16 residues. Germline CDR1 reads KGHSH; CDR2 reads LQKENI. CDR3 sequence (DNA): TGTGCCAGCTCGCAGAGACCGGGACAGAACACCGGGGAGCTGTTTTTT. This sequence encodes CASSQRPGQNTGELFF.

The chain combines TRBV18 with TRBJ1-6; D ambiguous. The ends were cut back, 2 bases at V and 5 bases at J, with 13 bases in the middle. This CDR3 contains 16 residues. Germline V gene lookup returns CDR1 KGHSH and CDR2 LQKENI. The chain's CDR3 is CASSPVEGRNNSPLHF. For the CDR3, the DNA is TGTGCCAGCTCACCAGTCGAAGGGAGAAATAATTCACCCCTCCACTTT. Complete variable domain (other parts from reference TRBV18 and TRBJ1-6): NAGVMQNPRHLVRRRGQEARLRCSPMKGHSHVYWYRQLPEEGLKFMVYLQKENIIDESGMPKERFSAEFPKEGPSILRIQQVVRGDSAAYFCASSPVEGRNNSPLHFGNGTRLTVT.

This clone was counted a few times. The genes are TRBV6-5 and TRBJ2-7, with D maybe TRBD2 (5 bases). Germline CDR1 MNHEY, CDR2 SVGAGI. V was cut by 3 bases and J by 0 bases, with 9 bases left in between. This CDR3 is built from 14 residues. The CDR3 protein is CASSYNGDSYEQYF. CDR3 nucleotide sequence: TGTGCCAGCAGTTATAACGGGGACTCCTACGAGCAGTACTTC.

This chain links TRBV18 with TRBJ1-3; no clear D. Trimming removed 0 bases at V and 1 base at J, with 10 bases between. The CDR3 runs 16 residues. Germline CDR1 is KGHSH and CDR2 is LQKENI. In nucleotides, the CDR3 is TGTGCCAGCTCACCACCTAGCATTCAGTCTGGAAACACCATATATTTT. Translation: CASSPPSIQSGNTIYF.

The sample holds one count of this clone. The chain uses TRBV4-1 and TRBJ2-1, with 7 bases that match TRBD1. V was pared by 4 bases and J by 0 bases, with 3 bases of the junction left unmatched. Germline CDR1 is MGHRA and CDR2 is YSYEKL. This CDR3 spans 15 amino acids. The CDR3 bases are TGCGCCAGCAGCCGGGACAGCAGCTCCTACAATGAGCAGTTCTTC. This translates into CASSRDSSSYNEQFF.

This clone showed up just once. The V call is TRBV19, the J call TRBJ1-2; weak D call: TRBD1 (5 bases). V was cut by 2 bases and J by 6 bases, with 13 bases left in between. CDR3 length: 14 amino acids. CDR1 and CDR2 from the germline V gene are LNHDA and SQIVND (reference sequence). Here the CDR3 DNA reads TGTGCCAGTAGTATACCACAGGACATCAATGGCTACACCTTC. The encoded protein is CASSIPQDINGYTF.

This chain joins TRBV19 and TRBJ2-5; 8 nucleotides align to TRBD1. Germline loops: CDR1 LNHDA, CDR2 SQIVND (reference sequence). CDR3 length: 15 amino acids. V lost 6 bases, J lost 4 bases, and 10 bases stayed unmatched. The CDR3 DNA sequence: TGTGCCAGTAGGACCAGGGGGCTCCCGGGAGAGACCCAGTACTTC. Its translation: CASRTRGLPGETQYF.

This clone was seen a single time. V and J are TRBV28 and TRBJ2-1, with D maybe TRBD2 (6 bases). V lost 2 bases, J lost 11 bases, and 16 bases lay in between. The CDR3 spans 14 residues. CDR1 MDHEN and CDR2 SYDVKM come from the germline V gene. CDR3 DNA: TGTGCCAGCAGTTTAGGGGGGTTCCGCGCACAGCAGTTCTTC. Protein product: CASSLGGFRAQQFF.

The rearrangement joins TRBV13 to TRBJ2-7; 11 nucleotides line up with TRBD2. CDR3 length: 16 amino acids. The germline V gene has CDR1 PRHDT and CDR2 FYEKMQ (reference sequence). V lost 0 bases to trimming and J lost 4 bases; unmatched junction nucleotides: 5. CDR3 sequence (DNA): TGTGCCAGCAGCTTAGGGACCGGGACTAGCGGATACGAGCAGTACTTC. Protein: CASSLGTGTSGYEQYF.

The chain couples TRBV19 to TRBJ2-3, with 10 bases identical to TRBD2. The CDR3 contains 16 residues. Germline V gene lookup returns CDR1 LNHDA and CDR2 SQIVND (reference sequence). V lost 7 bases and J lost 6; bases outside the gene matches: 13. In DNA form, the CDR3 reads TGTGCCAGTACCGGTAGAGCGGGGGGGCACGGGGATACGCAGTATTTT. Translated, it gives CASTGRAGGHGDTQYF.

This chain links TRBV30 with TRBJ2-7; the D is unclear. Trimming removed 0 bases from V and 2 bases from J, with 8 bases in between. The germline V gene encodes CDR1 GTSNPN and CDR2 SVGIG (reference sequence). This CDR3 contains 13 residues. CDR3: CAWSVGFAYEQYF. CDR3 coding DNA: TGTGCCTGGAGTGTTGGCTTCGCCTACGAGCAGTACTTC.

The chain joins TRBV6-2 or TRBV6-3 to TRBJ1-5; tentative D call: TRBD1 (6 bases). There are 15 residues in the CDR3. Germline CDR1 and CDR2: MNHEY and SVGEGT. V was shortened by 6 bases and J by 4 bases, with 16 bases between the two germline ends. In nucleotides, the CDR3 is TGTGCCAGCAGCCGGACAGTGAGGGGGAATCAGCCCCAGCATTTT. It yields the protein CASSRTVRGNQPQHF.